This T cell receptor beta chain was documented in a study of somatic mutations in cytotoxic T cells in rheumatoid arthritis. Here immunoSEQ multiplex PCR was the method, and the copy in TCRdb shows in-frame clones only, minus some. In the table there are about 11,000 clones, roughly 70% of which are singletons. Sequencing was performed on CD8+ T cells sorted from blood. The source of this sequence is a man aged 70-80 years in good health.

Written as DNA, the CDR3 is TGCGCCAGCAGCGAGACTATCGGGTACGAGCAGTACTTC. Encoded protein: CASSETIGYEQYF. The chain joins TRBV5-1 to TRBJ2-7, with D perhaps matching TRBD2 (5 bases). Germline-derived CDR1 and CDR2 are SGHRS and YFSETQ. The CDR3 runs 13 residues. V shed 4 bases and J shed 4 bases, with 12 bases lying between them.